The 17 T cell receptor beta chains presented below share a single source sample, sequenced in a study of cytomegalovirus exposure and HLA in healthy donors. The PCR contained 60 Vbeta and 13 Jbeta primers. Profiled with immunoSEQ multiplex PCR; TCRdb holds only in-frame clones, not every one. The table has roughly 120,000 clones, over 75% seen once. Sample: PBMCs. These receptors were collected from a human donor in good health.

The chain carries TRBV2 and TRBJ2-2, with 8 bases matching TRBD1. The CDR3 consists of 14 residues. Germline lookup yields CDR1 SNHLY and CDR2 FYNNEI. Trimming removed 3 bases from V and 6 bases from J; junction bases left unmatched: 3. In nucleotides, the CDR3 is TGTGCCAGCAGTGAGCCAGGGGGCGCCGGGGAGCTGTTTTTT. It specifies CASSEPGGAGELFF.

The V gene is TRBV7-8, the J gene TRBJ2-5, with a tentative D call TRBD2 (6 bases). Trimming took off 1 base at V and 5 bases at J, with 11 bases between the two ends. Germline-derived CDR1 and CDR2 are SGHVS and FQNEAQ. The CDR3 consists of 14 residues. The CDR3 spells CASSLGTTRETQYF. As DNA, the CDR3 is TGTGCCAGCAGCTTAGGGACTACCCGGGAGACCCAGTACTTC.

This rearrangement joins TRBV9 to TRBJ2-1; TRBD2 aligns across 7 bases. V dropped 4 bases and J dropped 10; count of bases not matched to a gene: 23. Germline CDR1 and CDR2: SGDLS and YYNGEE. This CDR3 is 18 amino acids long. The DNA of the CDR3 is TGTGCCAGCAGCCCAGGAGGTTGGGCGGGAGCCCCGGGTTACGAGCAGTTCTTC. Amino acids: CASSPGGWAGAPGYEQFF.

CDR3 amino acids: CASSPQGYTEAFF. The CDR3 coding sequence is TGTGCCAGCTCACCCCAGGGGTACACTGAAGCTTTCTTT. The chain combines TRBV18 with TRBJ1-1; D might be TRBD1 (6 bases). CDR1 and CDR2 (germline): KGHSH, LQKENI. Trimming took 3 bases from V and 3 from J, leaving 8 bases between them. The CDR3 has 13 residues. The full variable domain, rest sourced from reference TRBV18 and TRBJ1-1, is NAGVMQNPRHLVRRRGQEARLRCSPMKGHSHVYWYRQLPEEGLKFMVYLQKENIIDESGMPKERFSAEFPKEGPSILRIQQVVRGDSAAYFCASSPQGYTEAFFGQGTRLTVV.

This chain connects TRBV5-4 to TRBJ2-2, with TRBD2 matching over 7 bases. This CDR3 contains 14 residues. V lost 8 bases to trimming and J lost 4 bases; unmatched junction nucleotides: 8. Germline V gene sequence: CDR1 SGHNT, CDR2 YYREEE (reference sequence). CDR3 amino acids: CASGGVFGTGELFF. CDR3 nucleotide sequence: TGTGCCAGTGGGGGGGTATTTGGCACCGGGGAGCTGTTTTTT.

This clone was observed a single time. The genes are TRBV13 and TRBJ2-7; weak D call: TRBD2 (6 bases). CDR1 is PRHDT, CDR2 FYEKMQ, per germline (reference sequence). V lost 2 bases and J 4 bases, leaving 21 bases between the germline ends. This CDR3 spans 17 amino acids. The CDR3 loop reads CASSLKGLAERVYEQYF. DNA of the CDR3: TGTGCCAGCAGCTTAAAAGGGTTAGCGGAAAGGGTGTACGAGCAGTACTTC. Using reference TRBV13 and TRBJ2-7 for the parts outside the CDR3, the full variable domain is AAGVIQSPRHLIKEKRETATLKCYPIPRHDTVYWYQQGPGQDPQFLISFYEKMQSDKGSIPDRFSAQQFSDYHSELNMSSLELGDSALYFCASSLKGLAERVYEQYFGPGTRLTVT.

V and J are TRBV4-2 and TRBJ1-4; D unresolved. Trimming cost V 0 bases and J 4 bases, with 9 bases left between them. Germline V gene lookup returns CDR1 LGHNA and CDR2 YNFKEQ. The CDR3 totals 15 residues. CDR3 sequence (DNA): TGTGCCAGCAGCCAAGAGAGGGCCCTTAATGAAAAACTGTTTTTT. As protein: CASSQERALNEKLFF.

The chain combines TRBV27 with TRBJ2-3; 15 nucleotides match TRBD2. CDR1 MNHEY and CDR2 SMNVEV come from the germline V gene (reference sequence). With 6 bases clipped from V and 5 bases from J, the junction kept 9 bases outside the gene matches. This CDR3 has 17 residues. CDR3 in DNA: TGTGCCAGCAGCCGAAGGACTAGCGGGAGGGCCGGAGATACGCAGTATTTT. Translated: CASSRRTSGRAGDTQYF.

V usage is TRBV4-2 and J usage is TRBJ2-5; the D gene is possibly TRBD2 (5 bases). Judging by the DNA end, TRBJ2-7 fits better; the J call may be wrong. The CDR3 length is 16 residues. Germline V CDR1 and CDR2: LGHNA, YNFKEQ. The CDR3 spells CASSQEVGLGGNEQYF. The CDR3 DNA reads as TGTGCCAGCAGCCAAGAGGTAGGGCTAGGAGGTAACGAGCAGTACTTC.

This clone was detected a few times. The chain carries TRBV5-8 and TRBJ1-1; 11 nucleotides align to TRBD1. Germline values: CDR1 SGHTS, CDR2 YDEGEE. J was trimmed by 5 bases and V by 4 bases; bases with no gene match: 7. The CDR3 length is 15 residues. The CDR3 region is CASSHRTGGRTEAFF. The CDR3 DNA is TGTGCCAGCAGCCATCGGACAGGGGGCAGGACTGAAGCTTTCTTT.

The chain employs TRBV4-1 and TRBJ2-7; TRBD1 agrees at 8 bases. Unmatched junction bases numbered 1, after V lost 1 base and J lost 5 bases. CDR1 is MGHRA and CDR2 is YSYEKL in the germline V gene. The CDR3 is made up of 13 amino acids. The chain's CDR3 is CASSQGTGNEQYF. The CDR3 DNA follows: TGCGCCAGCAGCCAAGGGACAGGGAACGAGCAGTACTTC.

The rearrangement joins TRBV11-2 to TRBJ2-4, with a tentative D call TRBD1 (5 bases). The germline V and J ends were trimmed by 0 bases and 1 base, with 13 bases remaining between them. CDR3 length: 17 residues. The V gene's germline CDR1 is SGHAT and CDR2 FQNNGV. The CDR3 spells CASSLEQVYFAKNIQYF. DNA for the CDR3: TGTGCCAGCAGCTTAGAACAGGTCTATTTTGCCAAAAACATTCAGTACTTC.

This clone appeared a few times. This chain joins TRBV2 and TRBJ1-3, with D hard to call. CDR3 length: 14 residues. CDR1 and CDR2 from the germline V gene are SNHLY and FYNNEI. V dropped 6 bases and J dropped 1 base, with 10 bases sitting between them. For the CDR3, the DNA is TGTGCCAGCAGCGCCGCCAGATCTGGAAACACCATATATTTT. This codes for CASSAARSGNTIYF.

The gene calls are TRBV18 and TRBJ1-5, with D perhaps TRBD1 (6 bases). Per the germline V gene, CDR1 is KGHSH and CDR2 is LQKENI. This CDR3 comprises 13 residues. Between the trimmed V and J ends, which lost 3 bases and 5 bases, there was a span of 8 bases. The CDR3: CASSPDRHQPQHF. In DNA, the CDR3 is TGTGCCAGCTCACCGGACAGACATCAGCCCCAGCATTTT.

The V call is TRBV4-1, the J call TRBJ1-4; no reliable D call. From germline, CDR1 is MGHRA and CDR2 YSYEKL. This CDR3 is 14 amino acids long. The V end lost 5 bases, the J end lost 4 bases, and 11 bases lay between the germline ends. CDR3 nucleotides: TGCGCCAGCAGCACTAACAACGGTAATGAAAAACTGTTTTTT. Translating it yields CASSTNNGNEKLFF.

The chain links TRBV11-2 to TRBJ1-2; D gene uncertain. This CDR3 spans 14 amino acids. Germline assignment: CDR1 SGHAT and CDR2 FQNNGV. Trimming removed 11 bases at V and 0 bases at J, with 16 bases between. The CDR3 loop is CAGRAWSANYGYTF. The CDR3 region has the DNA TGTGCCGGGCGGGCCTGGTCAGCTAACTATGGCTACACCTTC.

The rearrangement links TRBV6-6 to TRBJ2-2; 8 nucleotides align to TRBD1. The V gene's germline CDR1 is MNHNY and CDR2 SVGAGI (reference sequence). The V gene end was trimmed by 2 bases and the J gene end by 7 bases; junction bases not matched to a gene: 6. This CDR3 has 15 amino acids. The CDR3 sequence is CASSYGTGRIGELFF. The CDR3 DNA reads TGTGCCAGCAGTTACGGGACAGGACGTATCGGGGAGCTGTTTTTT.